Following are 3 T cell receptor beta chains from one sample sequenced in a study of CD8+ T cells in alopecia areata. Stated treatment: oral pan-JAK inhibitor, 5-10 mg twice daily. cDNA reverse transcribed from extracted RNA served as the sequencing template. Sequencing was performed with immunoSEQ multiplex PCR; in TCRdb, only in-frame clones are kept and a portion is missing. This table has 210,000 or so clones, around 66% appearing once. The specimen was CD4+ T cells sorted from blood, collected around week 42, from a patient treated with tofacitinib. These receptors were obtained from a human donor with alopecia areata.

The V gene is TRBV5-1, the J gene TRBJ2-1; 8 nucleotides agree with TRBD2. The CDR3 extends over 14 amino acids. Germline V gives CDR1 SGHRS, CDR2 YFSETQ. The V gene end was trimmed by 4 bases and the J gene end by 4 bases; junction bases not matched to a gene: 4. The CDR3 sequence: CASSPGLEYNEQFF. The CDR3 bases are TGCGCCAGCAGCCCGGGACTAGAATACAATGAGCAGTTCTTC.

J is TRBJ1-1 and V is TRBV7-2; 10 nucleotides agree with TRBD1. J was trimmed by 9 bases and V by 3 bases; bases with no gene match: 1. The CDR3 runs 12 residues. Germline CDR1 reads SGHTA; CDR2 reads FQGNSA. This chain's CDR3 is CASSLDRGKAFF. The CDR3 DNA reads TGTGCCAGCAGCTTGGACAGGGGGAAAGCTTTCTTT.

The chain employs TRBV27 and TRBJ1-2; TRBD1 aligns across 7 bases. In germline, CDR1 is MNHEY, CDR2 SMNVEV (reference sequence). Unmatched junction bases numbered 6, after V lost 6 bases and J lost 5 bases. CDR3 length: 13 residues. DNA of the CDR3: TGTGCCAGCAGGGCGACAGGGACTTATGGCTACACCTTC. This codes for CASRATGTYGYTF.